Below, 28 T cell receptor beta chains from the same sample are listed, as sequenced in a study of identical twins. Each CDR3 protein gets one entry after TCRdb re-called the 5' RACE reads with MiXCR. This table has 700,000 or so distinct CDR3 sequences, 8.6% appearing once. This same sample was also taken into another study, of yellow fever vaccine responses in identical twins.

The specimen sequenced was PBMCs. These receptors all come from a woman aged 18 to 35 in good health.

This clonotype has at least ten counts. The chain carries TRBV25-1 and TRBJ2-2; a possible D gene is TRBD1 (5 bases). Deletions cut 5 bases from V and 6 bases from J, with 22 bases between. The CDR3 length is 17 residues. CDR1 MGHDK and CDR2 SYGVNS come from the germline V gene. CDR3 region: CASSPPWSRVGAGELFF. CDR3 nucleotide sequence: TGTGCCAGCAGTCCCCCTTGGAGCAGGGTAGGAGCCGGGGAGCTGTTTTTT. The full variable domain, completed using reference TRBV25-1 and TRBJ2-2, is EADIYQTPRYLVIGTGKKITLECSQTMGHDKMYWYQQDPGMELHLIHYSYGVNSTEKGDLSSESTVSRIRTEHFPLTLESARPSHTSQYLCASSPPWSRVGAGELFFGEGSRLTVL.

This clonotype was counted between two and nine times. CDR3 coding DNA: TGCGCCAGCAGCTTGTTCGGTAGCACTAATGAAAAACTGTTTTTT. Protein sequence: CASSLFGSTNEKLFF. The V gene is TRBV5-1, the J gene TRBJ1-4; D is uncertain. CDR1 is SGHRS and CDR2 is YFSETQ in the germline V gene. There are 15 residues in the CDR3. V dropped 1 base and J dropped 2 bases, with 9 bases sitting between them.

The rearrangement joins TRBV2 to TRBJ2-1; D possibly corresponds to TRBD2 (6 bases). Per germline, CDR1 SNHLY and CDR2 FYNNEI. This CDR3 contains 13 residues. Deletions cut 7 bases from V and 6 bases from J, with 13 bases between. DNA of the CDR3: TGTGCCAGCAAAGTAACGGGGGTCAATGAGCAGTTCTTC. This codes for CASKVTGVNEQFF.

This clonotype occurred a few times. The rearrangement joins TRBV27 to TRBJ1-5; D remains ambiguous. The CDR3 is 13 amino acids. Per germline, CDR1 MNHEY and CDR2 SMNVEV (reference sequence). Deletions cut 0 bases from V and 5 bases from J, with 5 bases between. The CDR3 protein is CASSLSSYQPQHF. In nucleotides, the CDR3 is TGTGCCAGCAGTTTATCCAGCTATCAGCCCCAGCATTTT.

This chain links TRBV6-2 or TRBV6-3 with TRBJ1-1; the D gene is possibly TRBD1 (5 bases). The CDR3 loop spans 15 amino acids. V was trimmed by 0 bases and J by 4 bases, leaving 12 bases between them. Germline values: CDR1 MNHEY, CDR2 SVGEGT. The chain's CDR3 is CASSYSLKGSTEAFF. CDR3 sequence (DNA): TGTGCCAGCAGTTACTCGTTGAAGGGGTCCACTGAAGCTTTCTTT.

The chain carries TRBV21-1 and TRBJ2-2; TRBD1, the D gene given by the table, was not confirmed from the DNA. TRBV21-1 represents a pseudogene. The CDR3 is 17 residues long. The CDR3 is CASSEPERAKNTGELFF. The CDR3 bases are TGTGCCAGCAGTGAACCCGAAAGGGCGAAGAACACCGGGGAGCTGTTTTTT.

The chain links TRBV20-1 to TRBJ2-1, with D unclear. CDR1 and CDR2 from the germline V gene are DFQATT and SNEGSKA (reference sequence). V lost 3 bases and J lost 4, with 13 bases in between. There are 14 residues in the CDR3. CDR3 in amino acids: CSASLKGPYNEQFF. CDR3 bases: TGCAGTGCTAGTTTAAAGGGTCCTTACAATGAGCAGTTCTTC.

The chain has TRBV10-3 and TRBJ2-7, with 8 bases fitting TRBD1. This CDR3 contains 14 residues. The V and J ends lost 6 bases and 5 bases, in that order; junction bases with no gene match: 9. CDR1 is ENHRY and CDR2 is SYGVKD in the germline V gene. As DNA, the CDR3 is TGTGCCATCAGAGAACAGGGGGGCGGCGACGAGCAGTACTTC. This translates into CAIREQGGGDEQYF.

This chain connects TRBV5-1 to TRBJ2-7; D gene ambiguous. The CDR3 loop spans 14 amino acids. Trimming removed 0 bases at V and 3 bases at J, with 10 bases between. The germline gives CDR1 SGHRS, CDR2 YFSETQ. The CDR3 is CASSLEGRDYEQYF. CDR3 in DNA: TGCGCCAGCAGCTTGGAAGGCAGAGACTACGAGCAGTACTTC.

This chain uses TRBV7-9 with TRBJ1-4; 7 bases are a match to TRBD1. Looked up from germline, CDR1 is SEHNR and CDR2 is FQNEAQ (reference sequence). The CDR3 consists of 14 residues. Trimming took 6 bases from V and 2 from J; bases not matched to a gene: 3. Here the CDR3 DNA reads TGTGCCAGCAGACTACAGGGGACTAATGAAAAACTGTTTTTT. This encodes CASRLQGTNEKLFF.

The J gene is TRBJ2-4, the V gene TRBV3-1; 8 bases are a match to TRBD2. V gave up 1 base and J gave up 1 base; unmatched junction bases: 3. Germline V lookup: CDR1 LGHDT, CDR2 YNNKEL (reference sequence). The length of the CDR3 is 16 residues. The CDR3 bases are TGTGCCAGCAGCCAAGCTCGGGGGGGGGCCAAAAACATTCAGTACTTC. Translated, it gives CASSQARGGAKNIQYF.

A few counts support this clonotype. The gene calls are TRBV3-1 and TRBJ2-5; D perhaps matches TRBD2 (5 bases). CDR3 length equals 15 residues. Germline V lookup: CDR1 LGHDT, CDR2 YNNKEL (reference sequence). The V end lost 8 bases, the J end lost 1 base, and 17 bases lay between the germline ends. CDR3 protein: CASLGVGTLQETQYF. Written as DNA, the CDR3 is TGTGCCAGCCTCGGGGTGGGAACCCTCCAAGAGACCCAGTACTTC.

J is TRBJ2-2 and V is TRBV12-3 or TRBV12-4; D is unresolved. V dropped 9 bases and J dropped 1 base, with 3 bases sitting between them. This CDR3 region has 11 residues. CDR3 in DNA: TGTGCCAGTGAGAACACCGGGGAGCTGTTTTTT. It specifies CASENTGELFF.

V gene TRBV11-1 combines with J gene TRBJ2-1, with D unresolved. The CDR3 extends over 18 amino acids. Germline CDR1 SGHAT, CDR2 FQDESV (reference sequence). V lost 5 bases and J 4 bases, leaving 24 bases between the germline ends. CDR3 nucleotides: TGTGCCAGCAGCCCCGAATCCTTCTTCGTTGGGAATTACAATGAGCAGTTCTTC. Residues: CASSPESFFVGNYNEQFF.

This clonotype has a handful of counts. V is TRBV3-1 and J is TRBJ2-7; 12 positions match TRBD2. Germline CDR1 LGHDT, CDR2 YNNKEL (reference sequence). This CDR3 spans 14 amino acids. The V segment lost 4 bases and the J segment 5 bases; nucleotides outside the gene matches: 3. The CDR3 loop reads CASSPRTSGDEQYF. DNA of the CDR3: TGTGCCAGCAGCCCAAGGACTAGCGGGGACGAGCAGTACTTC.

In its sample, this clonotype was seen many times. The chain employs TRBV12-3 or TRBV12-4 and TRBJ1-2; no clear D. This CDR3 has 15 amino acids. With 8 bases removed from V and 4 bases from J, the gap between germline ends came to 20 bases. The CDR3 sequence is CASRPPDPAAYGYTF. CDR3 in DNA: TGTGCCAGCCGACCTCCGGACCCTGCGGCCTATGGCTACACCTTC.

V and J are TRBV7-8 and TRBJ2-3; 10 bases are shared with TRBD1. Germline trimming cut 6 bases from V and 3 bases from J; bases unmatched to any gene: 9. The CDR3 runs 16 residues. Per germline, CDR1 SGHVS and CDR2 FQNEAQ. CDR3 protein: CASSAARDRGTDTQYF. The CDR3 DNA follows: TGTGCCAGCAGTGCGGCACGGGACAGGGGAACAGATACGCAGTATTTT.

This clonotype was picked up a small number of times. The chain joins TRBV6-5 to TRBJ1-5; unclear D gene. The CDR3 is made up of 12 amino acids. V was pared by 6 bases and J by 3 bases, with 6 bases between. CDR1 and CDR2 (germline): MNHEY, SVGAGI. CDR3 loop: CASSDANQPQHF. Written as DNA, the CDR3 is TGTGCCAGCAGCGACGCCAATCAGCCCCAGCATTTT.

This rearrangement joins TRBV18 to TRBJ2-1; TRBD2 aligns across 9 bases. This CDR3 comprises 15 residues. V lost 3 bases and J lost 8; bases outside the gene matches: 8. Germline CDR1 and CDR2: KGHSH and LQKENI. The CDR3 DNA sequence: TGTGCCAGCTCACCGGGGACTAGCTTTGTAGATGAGCAGTTCTTC. Its translation is CASSPGTSFVDEQFF.

The sample holds a few counts of this clonotype. This chain links TRBV2 with TRBJ2-7; weak D call: TRBD2 (7 bases). V was cut by 1 base and J by 7 bases, with 23 bases left in between. This CDR3 is built from 17 residues. In germline, CDR1 is SNHLY, CDR2 FYNNEI. CDR3 nucleotide sequence: TGTGCCAGCAGTGAAGGGGGCGCGGGGGCGCTTGGTGATGAGCAGTACTTC. Amino acids: CASSEGGAGALGDEQYF.

The V gene is TRBV29-1, the J gene TRBJ2-3, with 11 bases that match TRBD2. The germline gives CDR1 SQVTM, CDR2 ANQGSEA. This CDR3 has 18 amino acids. The V segment lost 0 bases and the J segment 8 bases; nucleotides outside the gene matches: 16. The CDR3 is CSVEEGVAGGLFWATQYF. CDR3 in DNA: TGCAGCGTTGAAGAAGGGGTAGCGGGGGGGCTATTTTGGGCTACGCAGTATTTT.

Worth noting for this clonotype: This could be a read error, since a much larger clone is one nucleotide away. The chain employs TRBV5-1 and TRBJ2-3, with TRBD1 matching over 9 bases. Germline loops: CDR1 SGHRS, CDR2 YFSETQ. Germline trimming cut 4 bases from V and 6 bases from J; bases unmatched to any gene: 6. The CDR3 runs 14 residues. The CDR3 sequence is CASSEDRGFDTQYF. In DNA, the CDR3 is TGCGCCAGCAGCGAGGACAGGGGTTTCGATACGCAGTATTTT.

This clonotype was picked up many times. Here the CDR3 DNA reads TGTGCCAGCAGTCCGACTCCGGGACAGCACACCGGGGAGCTGTTTTTT. Translated, it gives CASSPTPGQHTGELFF. This rearrangement joins TRBV28 to TRBJ2-2, with 7 bases that match TRBD1. After removal of 5 bases from V and 3 bases from J, the junction contained 9 bases not matched to a gene. The CDR3 is 16 residues long. Germline V gene sequence: CDR1 MDHEN, CDR2 SYDVKM.

The gene calls are TRBV25-1 and TRBJ2-1; possible D gene TRBD2, 5 bases. CDR1 MGHDK and CDR2 SYGVNS come from the germline V gene. Trimming left V 8 bases short and J 0 bases short, with 17 bases between. CDR3 length equals 16 residues. Written as DNA, the CDR3 is TGTGCCAGCTCAGCAGAGGGATGGTACTCCTACAATGAGCAGTTCTTC. This translates into CASSAEGWYSYNEQFF.

This chain connects TRBV7-2 to TRBJ2-7; unclear D gene. CDR3 length: 14 residues. V lost 0 bases and J lost 6, with 12 bases in between. Germline CDR1 and CDR2: SGHTA and FQGNSA. For the CDR3, the DNA is TGTGCCAGCAGCTTAGCGGTGTCCCTCAGCGAGCAGTACTTC. Its translation is CASSLAVSLSEQYF.

The V and J genes are TRBV15 and TRBJ2-3, with 9 bases lining up with TRBD2. This CDR3 has 15 amino acids. Germline values: CDR1 LNHNV, CDR2 YYDKDF (reference sequence). Trimming at V came to 4 bases and at J to 0 bases, leaving 2 bases not matched to a gene. CDR3: CATSKAGGSTDTQYF. The CDR3 DNA reads TGTGCCACCAGCAAGGCGGGAGGGAGCACAGATACGCAGTATTTT.

This clonotype occurred once. The chain uses TRBV15 and TRBJ2-7, with D possibly TRBD1 on 6 matching bases. V lost 3 bases and J lost 7, with 22 bases in between. This CDR3 has 16 residues. Germline V gene sequence: CDR1 LNHNV, CDR2 YYDKDF (reference sequence). The CDR3: CATSSSTGHLLREQYF. The CDR3 DNA reads TGTGCCACCAGCAGCTCAACGGGACACCTCTTAAGGGAGCAGTACTTC. The complete variable domain, with remaining parts taken from reference TRBV15 and TRBJ2-7, reads DAMVIQNPRYQVTQFGKPVTLSCSQTLNHNVMYWYQQKSSQAPKLLFHYYDKDFNNEADTPDNFQSRRPNTSFCFLDIRSPGLGDTAMYLCATSSSTGHLLREQYFGPGTRLTVT.

This clonotype showed up many times. This chain joins TRBV4-2 and TRBJ2-3, with TRBD2 matching over 11 bases. The CDR3 loop spans 17 amino acids. Per germline, CDR1 LGHNA and CDR2 YNFKEQ. V trimming: 1 base; J trimming: 8 bases; junction bases outside the gene matches: 11. The CDR3 region is CASSQGISGGAIGTQYF. The CDR3 DNA sequence: TGTGCCAGCAGCCAAGGGATTAGCGGGGGGGCCATAGGTACGCAGTATTTT.